A selection of T cell receptor beta chains follows, all from one sample in a study of cytomegalovirus exposure and HLA in healthy donors. Sequenced by immunoSEQ multiplex PCR; TCRdb stores in-frame clones only, minus some. Altogether 150,000 or so clones are present, roughly 86% being singletons, with the ten largest covering approximately 2.2%. The sequenced sample consisted of PBMCs. These receptor sequences come from a human donor in good health. CDR3s include the opening cysteine and the closing phenylalanine or tryptophan. Each record gives: D gene, V gene, clone size, J gene, CDR3 protein, CDR3 DNA. The D gene is left open where the match is weak. Size is omitted from some rows. Given values are once, few, many or a class for expanded clones.

D: TRBD2
V: TRBV30
size: many
J: TRBJ2-3
CDR3: CAWSVRTSGRPDTQYF
DNA: TGTGCCTGGAGTGTACGTACTAGCGGGAGACCAGATACGCAGTATTTT

D: .
V: TRBV19
size: .
J: TRBJ2-7
CDR3: CASSIGQRYEQYF
DNA: TGTGCCAGTAGTATAGGGCAGCGCTACGAGCAGTACTTC

D: .
V: TRBV27
size: .
J: TRBJ1-1
CDR3: CASKSLAGRFTEAFF
DNA: TGTGCCAGCAAATCCTTGGCAGGGAGGTTCACTGAAGCTTTCTTT

D: TRBD2
V: TRBV7-9
size: .
J: TRBJ2-7
CDR3: CASSLVSGGPLYEQYF
DNA: TGTGCCAGCAGCTTAGTGTCGGGAGGGCCTCTCTACGAGCAGTACTTC

D: TRBD1
V: TRBV27
size: .
J: TRBJ1-5
CDR3: CASSGGQLANSNQPQHF
DNA: TGTGCCAGCAGCGGGGGACAGCTAGCAAATAGCAATCAGCCCCAGCATTTT

D: .
V: TRBV7-2
size: .
J: TRBJ2-7
CDR3: CASSPRVQGRGEQYF
DNA: TGTGCCAGCAGCCCCCGTGTGCAGGGAAGGGGGGAGCAGTACTTC

D: TRBD2
V: TRBV19
size: .
J: TRBJ2-1
CDR3: CASTSSGRSSSSYNEQFF
DNA: TGTGCCAGCACATCTAGCGGGAGGTCCTCGAGTTCCTACAATGAGCAGTTCTTC

D: .
V: TRBV5-1
size: .
J: TRBJ2-2
CDR3: CASSRLDTGELFF
DNA: TGCGCCAGCAGCAGACTAGATACCGGGGAGCTGTTTTTT

D: TRBD1
V: TRBV5-1
size: .
J: TRBJ1-1
CDR3: CASSPPDRGNTEAFF
DNA: TGCGCCAGCAGCCCACCGGACAGGGGGAACACTGAAGCTTTCTTT

D: .
V: TRBV28
size: .
J: TRBJ1-2
CDR3: CASSSMTVNYGYTF
DNA: TGTGCCAGCAGTTCCATGACAGTTAACTATGGCTACACCTTC

D: .
V: TRBV10-3
size: .
J: TRBJ2-7
CDR3: CAISELGEQYF
DNA: TGTGCCATCAGTGAGCTCGGGGAGCAGTACTTC

D: .
V: TRBV7-2
size: .
J: TRBJ2-3
CDR3: CASSPTRGPRDTQYF
DNA: TGTGCCAGCAGCCCTACTCGAGGGCCCCGAGATACGCAGTATTTT

D: .
V: TRBV9
size: .
J: TRBJ2-1
CDR3: CASSAPGNSYNEQFF
DNA: TGTGCCAGCAGCGCCCCCGGGAACTCCTACAATGAGCAGTTCTTC

D: TRBD1
V: TRBV9
size: .
J: TRBJ1-2
CDR3: CASSVGNRGYGYTF
DNA: TGTGCCAGCAGCGTAGGGAACAGGGGCTATGGCTACACCTTC

D: TRBD1
V: TRBV7-2
size: .
J: TRBJ1-5
CDR3: CASSLGQGAGQPQHF
DNA: TGTGCCAGCAGCTTAGGACAGGGGGCCGGTCAGCCCCAGCATTTT

D: .
V: TRBV5-4
size: .
J: TRBJ2-3
CDR3: CASSKTGGSDTQYF
DNA: TGTGCCAGCAGTAAAACTGGGGGCTCAGATACGCAGTATTTT

D: .
V: TRBV5-1
size: .
J: TRBJ2-7
CDR3: CASSLEAGTYEQYF
DNA: TGCGCCAGCAGCTTGGAAGCCGGGACCTACGAGCAGTACTTC

D: .
V: TRBV6-1
size: .
J: TRBJ1-5
CDR3: CASSEAPEPNQPQHF
DNA: TGTGCCAGCAGTGAAGCGCCGGAGCCCAATCAGCCCCAGCATTTT

D: .
V: TRBV9
size: .
J: TRBJ1-1
CDR3: CASSVAEKGPEAFF
DNA: TGTGCCAGCAGCGTAGCGGAGAAAGGTCCTGAAGCTTTCTTT

D: TRBD1
V: TRBV18
size: .
J: TRBJ1-5
CDR3: CASSQNGTGDQPQHF
DNA: TGTGCCAGCTCACAAAACGGGACAGGGGATCAGCCCCAGCATTTT

D: .
V: TRBV5-1
size: .
J: TRBJ2-5
CDR3: CASSRSLGDQETQYF
DNA: TGCGCCAGCAGCAGATCCTTAGGGGATCAAGAGACCCAGTACTTC

D: TRBD1
V: TRBV11-2
size: .
J: TRBJ2-5
CDR3: CASSRDRQETQYF
DNA: TGTGCCAGCAGCCGGGACAGACAAGAGACCCAGTACTTC